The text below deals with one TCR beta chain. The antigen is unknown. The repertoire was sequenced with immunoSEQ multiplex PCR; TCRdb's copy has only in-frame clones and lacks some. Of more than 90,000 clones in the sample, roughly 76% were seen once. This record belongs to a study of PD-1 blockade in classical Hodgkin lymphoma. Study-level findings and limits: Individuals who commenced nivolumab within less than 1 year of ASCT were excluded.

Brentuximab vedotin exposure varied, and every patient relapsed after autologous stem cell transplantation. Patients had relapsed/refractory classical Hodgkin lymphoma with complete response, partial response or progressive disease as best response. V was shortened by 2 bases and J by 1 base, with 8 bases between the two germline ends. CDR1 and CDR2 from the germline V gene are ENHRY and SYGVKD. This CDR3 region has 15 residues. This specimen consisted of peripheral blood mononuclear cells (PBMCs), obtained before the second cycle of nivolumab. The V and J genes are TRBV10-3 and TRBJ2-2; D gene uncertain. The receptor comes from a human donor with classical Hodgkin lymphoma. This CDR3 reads CAISERELNTGELFF. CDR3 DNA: TGTGCCATCAGTGAGAGGGAATTGAACACCGGGGAGCTGTTTTTT.